Described below is a single T cell receptor beta chain sequence and its context. TCRdb fed the 5' RACE reads into MiXCR, producing one record per CDR3 protein. This sample has 65,000 to 90,000 distinct CDR3 sequences, with roughly 5.1% found just once. These data originate in a study of T cells of healthy individuals. The CDR3 is 12 residues long. Trimming left V 2 bases short and J 4 bases short, with 5 bases between. The rearrangement links TRBV12-3 or TRBV12-4 to TRBJ1-2; D is unclear. This sequence originates from a female donor in good health. The CDR3 DNA sequence: TGTGCCAGCAGTTTAATATCCTATGGCTACACCTTC. This gives the protein CASSLISYGYTF.